These 24 T cell receptor beta chains were all obtained from the same sample, sequenced in a study of shared clonotypes between healthy human individuals. The method was immunoSEQ multiplex PCR; TCRdb's version includes in-frame clones alone and lacks a portion of them. The profile shows roughly 1 million clones, under 80% of them singletons. Sequencing was carried out using memory CD4+ T cells sorted from blood. Subset given: CD45RA-negative fraction. These receptors all stem from a man aged 18 to 29 in good health.

To note about this clone: This same CDR3 is encoded by further DNA sequences in the sample. Written as DNA, the CDR3 is TGTGCCAGCAGCTTAGCGGTAAGGACAGATACGCAGTATTTT. Residues: CASSLAVRTDTQYF. The V and J genes are TRBV11-1 and TRBJ2-3; no definite D call. The CDR3 extends over 14 amino acids. Germline-derived CDR1 and CDR2 are SGHAT and FQDESV (reference sequence). Trimming took 0 bases from V and 3 from J, leaving 7 bases between them.

V usage is TRBV10-3 and J usage is TRBJ2-7; D is undetermined. Germline CDR1 ENHRY, CDR2 SYGVKD. The CDR3 is made up of 12 amino acids. The V and J ends lost 1 base and 3 bases respectively, with 4 bases between them. The chain's CDR3 is CAISEWGYEQYF. As DNA, the CDR3 is TGTGCCATCAGTGAGTGGGGCTACGAGCAGTACTTC.

Points on this clone: Other DNA sequences in the sample encode the same CDR3. This chain links TRBV6-6 with TRBJ1-1, with no clear D. V was pared by 0 bases and J by 0 bases, with 5 bases between. Germline V gives CDR1 MNHNY, CDR2 SVGAGI (reference sequence). CDR3 length: 14 residues. CDR3 region: CASSYSGLNTEAFF. The CDR3 DNA reads as TGTGCCAGCAGTTACTCGGGGTTGAACACTGAAGCTTTCTTT.

CDR3 residues: CASSFMRGSGELFF. The CDR3 DNA reads TGTGCCAGCAGCTTCATGCGGGGTTCCGGGGAGCTGTTTTTT. The chain uses TRBV7-3 and TRBJ2-2, with a weak D call TRBD2 (6 bases). Germline V CDR1 and CDR2: SGHTA, FQGTGA. The ends were cut back, 3 bases at V and 6 bases at J, with 11 bases in the middle. This CDR3 region has 14 residues.

This clone turned up a few times. The CDR3 spells CASNSGQGDEQYF. CDR3 DNA: TGTGCCAGCAATTCCGGACAGGGGGACGAGCAGTACTTC. The chain is built from TRBV6-1 and TRBJ2-7; TRBD1 agrees at 10 bases. Germline V lookup: CDR1 MNHNS, CDR2 SASEGT. J gave up 5 bases and V 7 bases, and 5 bases lay outside the gene matches. The CDR3 spans 13 residues.

To note about this clone: Other DNA sequences in this specimen translate into the identical CDR3. This sequence joins TRBV27 and TRBJ1-5, with D tentatively TRBD1 (5 bases). The germline gives CDR1 MNHEY, CDR2 SMNVEV (reference sequence). V was pared by 3 bases and J by 5 bases, with 8 bases between. This CDR3 has 13 amino acids. CDR3 amino acids: CASSLGGYQPQHF. Written as DNA, the CDR3 is TGTGCCAGCAGTTTGGGGGGTTATCAGCCCCAGCATTTT.

The rearrangement joins TRBV19 to TRBJ2-7, with a weak D call TRBD1 (6 bases). With 7 bases removed from V and 0 bases from J, the gap between germline ends came to 13 bases. This CDR3 has 14 residues. CDR1 and CDR2 (germline): LNHDA, SQIVND (reference sequence). CDR3 coding DNA: TGTGCCAGTAAAGACCGGGACAACTCCTACGAGCAGTACTTC. It is translated as CASKDRDNSYEQYF.

The chain joins TRBV6-5 to TRBJ1-6, with no clear D. CDR3 length equals 13 residues. V was pared by 6 bases and J by 11 bases, with 14 bases between. CDR1 and CDR2 from the germline V gene are MNHEY and SVGAGI. The chain's CDR3 is CASSPEEGTPLHF. Here the CDR3 DNA reads TGTGCCAGCAGCCCTGAGGAGGGTACACCCCTCCACTTT.

On this clone itself: Other DNA sequences in this specimen translate into the identical CDR3. The chain is built from TRBV5-1 and TRBJ2-5; 8 bases are a match to TRBD2. The trim removed 4 bases at V and 5 bases at J, leaving 7 bases unmatched. The length of the CDR3 is 14 residues. Germline V gene lookup returns CDR1 SGHRS and CDR2 YFSETQ. CDR3 bases: TGCGCCAGCAGCGGCGGGGGGCCGGGGGAGACCCAGTACTTC. Encoded protein: CASSGGGPGETQYF. The full variable domain, its missing parts supplied by reference TRBV5-1 and TRBJ2-5, is KAGVTQTPRYLIKTRGQQVTLSCSPISGHRSVSWYQQTPGQGLQFLFEYFSETQRNKGNFPGRFSGRQFSNSRSEMNVSTLELGDSALYLCASSGGGPGETQYFGPGTRLLVL.

The J gene is TRBJ2-7, the V gene TRBV7-2; D is uncertain. CDR3 length: 15 amino acids. V lost 0 bases and J 3 bases, leaving 12 bases between the germline ends. CDR1 is SGHTA and CDR2 is FQGNSA in the germline V gene. The CDR3 nucleotides are TGTGCCAGCAGCTTAGCGGGCAATACCCTCTACGAGCAGTACTTC. Its translation is CASSLAGNTLYEQYF.

The CDR3 here is CAGGQGVYGYTF. The CDR3, as DNA: TGTGCCGGAGGACAGGGTGTCTATGGCTACACCTTC. V is TRBV30 and J is TRBJ1-2, with 8 bases that match TRBD1. Germline V gene data show CDR1 as GTSNPN and CDR2 as SVGIG (reference sequence). This CDR3 region has 12 residues. V lost 8 bases to trimming and J lost 4 bases; unmatched junction nucleotides: 6. Full variable domain (remainder filled in from reference TRBV30 and TRBJ1-2): SQTIHQWPATLVQPVGSPLSLECTVEGTSNPNLYWYRQAAGRGLQLLFYSVGIGQISSEVPQNLSASRPQDRQFILSSKKLLLSDSGFYLCAGGQGVYGYTFGSGTRLTVV.

This clone appeared a few times. The genes are TRBV6-5 and TRBJ1-6, with a possible D match to TRBD1 (6 bases). The CDR3 loop spans 14 amino acids. V lost 6 bases and J 7 bases, leaving 13 bases between the germline ends. Germline lookup yields CDR1 MNHEY and CDR2 SVGAGI. The CDR3 region has the DNA TGTGCCAGCAGCTCCGGGACACCAAATTCACCCCTCCACTTT. Its translation is CASSSGTPNSPLHF.

The sample holds a few counts of this clone. This sequence joins TRBV28 and TRBJ1-1, with D possibly TRBD1 on 5 matching bases. The V end was cut by 6 bases, the J end by 2 bases, with 16 bases between. The CDR3 totals 15 residues. Germline loops: CDR1 MDHEN, CDR2 SYDVKM. CDR3 coding DNA: TGTGCCAGCAGCCTTCCTACGACAGTTAACACTGAAGCTTTCTTT. Its translation is CASSLPTTVNTEAFF.

The chain couples TRBV19 to TRBJ2-5; no definite D call. CDR3 size: 15 residues. V was trimmed by 1 base and J by 6 bases, leaving 15 bases between them. The germline V gene encodes CDR1 LNHDA and CDR2 SQIVND (reference sequence). For the CDR3, the DNA is TGTGCCAGTAGTATAGTGTACCTGGCCCTGCAGACCCAGTACTTC. This codes for CASSIVYLALQTQYF.

This chain joins TRBV28 and TRBJ2-3; 9 nucleotides match TRBD2. Germline V gene sequence: CDR1 MDHEN, CDR2 SYDVKM. This CDR3 comprises 14 residues. V lost 8 bases to trimming and J lost 3 bases; unmatched junction nucleotides: 6. CDR3 in amino acids: CASFVAGATDTQYF. The CDR3 coding sequence is TGTGCCAGCTTCGTAGCGGGAGCGACAGATACGCAGTATTTT.

The chain is built from TRBV19 and TRBJ1-4, with D perhaps matching TRBD1 (6 bases). CDR3 length equals 15 residues. With 1 base removed from V and 4 bases from J, the gap between germline ends came to 10 bases. Germline V gene lookup returns CDR1 LNHDA and CDR2 SQIVND (reference sequence). CDR3 nucleotides: TGTGCCAGTAGTATAGTGGACAGAATTAATGAAAAACTGTTTTTT. Amino acid sequence: CASSIVDRINEKLFF.

This clone came up a few times. The rearrangement uses TRBV9 and TRBJ2-1, with a possible D match to TRBD1 (6 bases). Germline-derived CDR1 and CDR2 are SGDLS and YYNGEE. Trimming took off 2 bases at V and 0 bases at J, with 18 bases between the two ends. The CDR3 runs to 18 residues. CDR3 amino acids: CASSVEGVGASSYNEQFF. The CDR3 bases are TGTGCCAGCAGCGTTGAGGGTGTGGGGGCCAGCTCCTACAATGAGCAGTTCTTC. The full variable domain, in which reference TRBV9 and TRBJ2-1 provide the parts outside the CDR3, is DSGVTQTPKHLITATGQRVTLRCSPRSGDLSVYWYQQSLDQGLQFLIQYYNGEERAKGNILERFSAQQFPDLHSELNLSSLELGDSALYFCASSVEGVGASSYNEQFFGPGTRLTVL.

The chain has TRBV2 and TRBJ1-6; the D is unclear. Trimming pared 3 bases from V and 4 bases from J, leaving 7 bases between. Germline assignment: CDR1 SNHLY and CDR2 FYNNEI. The CDR3 has 14 residues. CDR3 region: CASSERQYNSPLHF. CDR3 in DNA: TGTGCCAGCAGTGAGAGGCAATATAATTCACCCCTCCACTTT.

This chain connects TRBV5-1 to TRBJ2-2, with 7 bases that match TRBD2. This CDR3 comprises 13 residues. After removal of 4 bases from V and 7 bases from J, the junction contained 4 bases not matched to a gene. The V gene's germline CDR1 is SGHRS and CDR2 YFSETQ. Written as DNA, the CDR3 is TGCGCCAGCAGCCTGCGGGAGAGCGGGGAGCTGTTTTTT. Amino acid sequence: CASSLRESGELFF.

This clone came up a few times. The DNA for the CDR3 is TGTGCCAGCAGCTTCCTCCCCAACAGGGACGAGCAGTACTTC. This translates into CASSFLPNRDEQYF. The V gene is TRBV11-2, the J gene TRBJ2-7; a weak D match, TRBD1 (6 bases). The CDR3 loop spans 14 amino acids. V shed 3 bases and J shed 5 bases, with 14 bases lying between them. Per the germline V gene, CDR1 is SGHAT and CDR2 is FQNNGV.

The chain has TRBV6-1 and TRBJ2-1; D ambiguous. Per germline, CDR1 MNHNS and CDR2 SASEGT. V was trimmed by 8 bases and J by 0 bases, leaving 8 bases between them. CDR3 length: 13 amino acids. The CDR3 DNA sequence: TGTGCCAGCCGGGCGGACTCCTACAATGAGCAGTTCTTC. It is translated as CASRADSYNEQFF.

V and J are TRBV10-3 and TRBJ2-3; D possibly matches TRBD1 or TRBD2 (5 bases each). This CDR3 spans 15 amino acids. With 5 bases removed from V and 6 bases from J, the gap between germline ends came to 18 bases. Germline-derived CDR1 and CDR2 are ENHRY and SYGVKD. This CDR3 is CAISRLRVGTDTQYF. The CDR3 DNA sequence: TGTGCCATCAGTCGTCTTCGGGTGGGGACCGATACGCAGTATTTT.

This chain joins TRBV5-4 and TRBJ1-6; no clear D. With 7 bases removed from V and 7 bases from J, the gap between germline ends came to 15 bases. The CDR3 totals 14 residues. Per germline, CDR1 SGHNT and CDR2 YYREEE (reference sequence). The CDR3 protein is CASAEQVGNSPLHF. The CDR3 DNA follows: TGTGCCAGCGCTGAGCAGGTCGGAAATTCACCCCTCCACTTT.

The chain uses TRBV28 and TRBJ2-7, with D perhaps matching TRBD1 or TRBD2 (5 bases each). The germline V gene has CDR1 MDHEN and CDR2 SYDVKM. Trimming shortened V by 5 bases and J by 2 bases, and 16 bases separated the two germline ends. CDR3 length: 15 residues. The CDR3 region has the DNA TGTGCCAGCAGTAATTGGGACCAAACCCCCTACGAGCAGTACTTC. Amino acids: CASSNWDQTPYEQYF.